A selection of T cell receptor beta chains follows, all from one sample in a study of shared clonotypes between healthy human individuals. TCRdb keeps only in-frame clones here, not all; method: immunoSEQ multiplex PCR. The sample records roughly 1,100,000 clones, around 74% being singletons. Sequences were obtained from memory CD4+ T cells sorted from blood. These receptors came from a man younger than 35 in good health. Both conserved end residues are part of each CDR3. Each record gives: V gene, clone size, D gene, J gene, CDR3 protein, CDR3 DNA. A D gene is named only where the DNA matches it firmly. Clone size is shown for a subset of rows, as once, few, many or a class of expanded clone.

v_gene: TRBV5-1
abundance: -
d_gene: TRBD1
j_gene: TRBJ1-1
CDR3aa: CASSGQGAPNTEAFF
CDR3nt: TGCGCCAGCAGTGGACAGGGGGCTCCGAACACTGAAGCTTTCTTT

v_gene: TRBV15
abundance: -
d_gene: -
j_gene: TRBJ1-2
CDR3aa: CATSGFGFNYGYTF
CDR3nt: TGTGCCACCAGCGGTTTCGGGTTTAACTATGGCTACACCTTC

v_gene: TRBV5-6
abundance: -
d_gene: -
j_gene: TRBJ1-2
CDR3aa: CASSLVQPNYGYTF
CDR3nt: TGTGCCAGCAGCTTGGTACAGCCTAACTATGGCTACACCTTC

v_gene: TRBV19
abundance: -
d_gene: TRBD1
j_gene: TRBJ2-3
CDR3aa: CASTPGQGTYTDTQYF
CDR3nt: TGTGCCAGTACCCCGGGACAGGGGACCTACACAGATACGCAGTATTTT

v_gene: TRBV7-2
abundance: -
d_gene: TRBD1
j_gene: TRBJ1-5
CDR3aa: CASSLEQGSRQPQHF
CDR3nt: TGTGCCAGCAGCTTAGAACAGGGGAGCCGGCAGCCCCAGCATTTT

v_gene: TRBV28
abundance: -
d_gene: TRBD2
j_gene: TRBJ2-3
CDR3aa: CASSFFQGSGGLSYTDTQYF
CDR3nt: TGTGCCAGCAGTTTTTTCCAGGGTAGCGGGGGGCTTTCGTACACAGATACGCAGTATTTT

v_gene: TRBV6-1
abundance: -
d_gene: -
j_gene: TRBJ2-2
CDR3aa: CASSAFSQNTGELFF
CDR3nt: TGTGCCAGCAGTGCCTTTAGTCAGAACACCGGGGAGCTGTTTTTT

v_gene: TRBV6-5
abundance: -
d_gene: -
j_gene: TRBJ2-7
CDR3aa: CASIGQAYEQYF
CDR3nt: TGTGCCAGCATTGGGCAGGCCTACGAGCAGTACTTC

v_gene: TRBV10-1
abundance: -
d_gene: TRBD1
j_gene: TRBJ2-5
CDR3aa: CASSVGQSQETQYF
CDR3nt: TGCGCCAGCAGTGTGGGACAGAGCCAAGAGACCCAGTACTTC

v_gene: TRBV7-9
abundance: -
d_gene: -
j_gene: TRBJ1-4
CDR3aa: CASSLASGRGGEKLFF
CDR3nt: TGTGCCAGCAGCTTAGCGTCGGGGAGGGGAGGTGAAAAACTGTTTTTT

v_gene: TRBV10-3
abundance: -
d_gene: TRBD1
j_gene: TRBJ2-6
CDR3aa: CAISDIQGATGANVLTF
CDR3nt: TGTGCCATCAGTGACATACAGGGGGCGACTGGGGCCAACGTCCTGACTTTC

v_gene: TRBV7-9
abundance: -
d_gene: TRBD1
j_gene: TRBJ2-7
CDR3aa: CASSLTTGSYEQYF
CDR3nt: TGTGCCAGCAGCCTAACGACAGGGTCCTACGAGCAGTACTTC

v_gene: TRBV5-1
abundance: -
d_gene: -
j_gene: TRBJ2-7
CDR3aa: CASSSSTPYEQYF
CDR3nt: TGCGCCAGCAGCTCCAGTACCCCCTACGAGCAGTACTTC

v_gene: TRBV7-2
abundance: -
d_gene: -
j_gene: TRBJ2-1
CDR3aa: CASSLVSRGRFF
CDR3nt: TGTGCCAGCAGCTTAGTATCCCGCGGTCGGTTCTTC

v_gene: TRBV5-1
abundance: few
d_gene: TRBD1
j_gene: TRBJ2-7
CDR3aa: CASSLGQDNFYEQYF
CDR3nt: TGCGCCAGCAGCCTAGGACAGGATAACTTCTACGAGCAGTACTTC

v_gene: TRBV30
abundance: -
d_gene: -
j_gene: TRBJ2-7
CDR3aa: CAWGSTGYEQYF
CDR3nt: TGTGCCTGGGGATCGACAGGCTACGAGCAGTACTTC

v_gene: TRBV5-1
abundance: few
d_gene: -
j_gene: TRBJ2-7
CDR3aa: CASSLEGSSYEQYF
CDR3nt: TGCGCCAGCAGCTTGGAGGGGAGCTCCTACGAGCAGTACTTC

v_gene: TRBV15
abundance: -
d_gene: TRBD1
j_gene: TRBJ1-4
CDR3aa: CATSGSGTANEKLFF
CDR3nt: TGTGCCACCAGCGGCTCCGGGACAGCAAATGAAAAACTGTTTTTT

v_gene: TRBV4-1
abundance: -
d_gene: -
j_gene: TRBJ1-2
CDR3aa: CASSQAAAGYGYTF
CDR3nt: TGCGCCAGCAGCCAAGCGGCTGCCGGCTATGGCTACACCTTC

v_gene: TRBV7-2
abundance: once
d_gene: -
j_gene: TRBJ1-6
CDR3aa: CASSRDRSLSPLHF
CDR3nt: TGTGCCAGCAGCCGGGACCGAAGTCTTTCACCCCTCCACTTT

v_gene: TRBV19
abundance: -
d_gene: TRBD1
j_gene: TRBJ2-5
CDR3aa: CASSTRTGYQETQYF
CDR3nt: TGTGCCAGTAGTACCAGGACAGGGTACCAAGAGACCCAGTACTTC

v_gene: TRBV10-2
abundance: -
d_gene: -
j_gene: TRBJ1-2
CDR3aa: CASSEFLTDGYTF
CDR3nt: TGCGCCAGCAGTGAATTTCTTACCGATGGCTACACCTTC

v_gene: TRBV29-1
abundance: -
d_gene: TRBD2
j_gene: TRBJ2-4
CDR3aa: CSVSGTSGPLAKNIQYF
CDR3nt: TGCAGCGTTTCCGGGACTAGCGGGCCACTAGCCAAAAACATTCAGTACTTC

v_gene: TRBV7-7
abundance: -
d_gene: -
j_gene: TRBJ2-7
CDR3aa: CASSYGASYEQYF
CDR3nt: TGTGCTAGCAGCTACGGGGCCTCCTACGAGCAGTACTTC

v_gene: TRBV27
abundance: -
d_gene: TRBD1
j_gene: TRBJ1-5
CDR3aa: CASSSNRGGNSNQPQHF
CDR3nt: TGTGCCAGCAGTTCGAACAGGGGGGGAAATAGCAATCAGCCCCAGCATTTT

v_gene: TRBV5-1
abundance: -
d_gene: -
j_gene: TRBJ2-3
CDR3aa: CASSLEGSRDARDTQYF
CDR3nt: TGCGCCAGCAGCTTGGAGGGGTCCCGGGACGCGAGAGATACGCAGTATTTT

v_gene: TRBV7-9
abundance: -
d_gene: TRBD1
j_gene: TRBJ1-1
CDR3aa: CASSWDRGLPTEAFF
CDR3nt: TGTGCCAGCAGCTGGGACAGGGGCCTTCCAACTGAAGCTTTCTTT

v_gene: TRBV27
abundance: many
d_gene: TRBD1
j_gene: TRBJ1-6
CDR3aa: CASSPTDRGNSPLHF
CDR3nt: TGTGCCAGCAGTCCCACAGACAGGGGTAATTCACCCCTCCACTTT

v_gene: TRBV19
abundance: -
d_gene: -
j_gene: TRBJ2-2
CDR3aa: CASSIRGRLNTGELFF
CDR3nt: TGTGCCAGTAGTATACGCGGACGCCTAAACACCGGGGAGCTGTTTTTT

v_gene: TRBV4-1
abundance: -
d_gene: TRBD2
j_gene: TRBJ2-1
CDR3aa: CASGALAAPYNEQFF
CDR3nt: TGCGCCAGCGGCGCTCTAGCGGCTCCCTACAATGAGCAGTTCTTC

v_gene: TRBV5-4
abundance: -
d_gene: -
j_gene: TRBJ2-3
CDR3aa: CASSPPGRSIGDTQYF
CDR3nt: TGTGCCAGCAGCCCCCCCGGGCGGAGCATAGGTGATACGCAGTATTTT

v_gene: TRBV11-2
abundance: few
d_gene: -
j_gene: TRBJ2-5
CDR3aa: CASSKVGGRQTQYF
CDR3nt: TGTGCCAGCAGCAAAGTAGGGGGGAGGCAGACCCAGTACTTC

v_gene: TRBV18
abundance: -
d_gene: TRBD2
j_gene: TRBJ2-1
CDR3aa: CASSSQSLLAGDEQFF
CDR3nt: TGTGCCAGCTCATCACAATCCTTACTAGCGGGAGATGAGCAGTTCTTC

v_gene: TRBV6-5
abundance: -
d_gene: -
j_gene: TRBJ1-1
CDR3aa: CASWSGTEAFF
CDR3nt: TGTGCCAGCTGGAGTGGAACTGAAGCTTTCTTT

v_gene: TRBV2
abundance: -
d_gene: -
j_gene: TRBJ2-3
CDR3aa: CASSEDGPRGTQYF
CDR3nt: TGTGCCAGCAGTGAAGATGGCCCCCGCGGGACGCAGTATTTT

v_gene: TRBV5-6
abundance: -
d_gene: TRBD2
j_gene: TRBJ2-7
CDR3aa: CASSRRGAATYEQYF
CDR3nt: TGTGCCAGCAGCCGGCGGGGGGCGGCAACCTACGAGCAGTACTTC

v_gene: TRBV6-9
abundance: -
d_gene: TRBD1
j_gene: TRBJ1-1
CDR3aa: CASSYSHGTEQAFF
CDR3nt: TGTGCCAGCAGTTACTCACACGGGACAGAACAAGCTTTCTTT

v_gene: TRBV6-6
abundance: -
d_gene: -
j_gene: TRBJ1-1
CDR3aa: CASSPARGAFF
CDR3nt: TGTGCCAGCAGTCCCGCGAGGGGAGCTTTCTTT

v_gene: TRBV19
abundance: -
d_gene: -
j_gene: TRBJ2-6
CDR3aa: CASTTWSSGANVLTF
CDR3nt: TGTGCCAGTACCACCTGGAGCTCTGGGGCCAACGTCCTGACTTTC

v_gene: TRBV7-9
abundance: -
d_gene: TRBD1
j_gene: TRBJ1-6
CDR3aa: CASSSLGTGGSPLHF
CDR3nt: TGTGCCAGCAGCTCACTAGGGACAGGGGGATCACCCCTCCACTTT

v_gene: TRBV5-6
abundance: -
d_gene: -
j_gene: TRBJ1-2
CDR3aa: CASSPGRTNYGYTF
CDR3nt: TGTGCCAGCAGCCCCGGGAGAACTAACTATGGCTACACCTTC

v_gene: TRBV18
abundance: -
d_gene: TRBD1
j_gene: TRBJ1-2
CDR3aa: CASSRSRTGQANYGYTF
CDR3nt: TGTGCCAGCTCCCGCAGCCGGACAGGACAAGCTAACTATGGCTACACCTTC

v_gene: TRBV15
abundance: -
d_gene: TRBD2
j_gene: TRBJ2-3
CDR3aa: CATSRKPGLAETDTQYF
CDR3nt: TGTGCCACCAGCAGAAAACCGGGACTAGCGGAGACAGATACGCAGTATTTT

v_gene: TRBV27
abundance: few
d_gene: -
j_gene: TRBJ1-4
CDR3aa: CASSLTGTSGEKLFF
CDR3nt: TGTGCCAGCAGTCTCACAGGGACAAGTGGGGAAAAACTGTTTTTT

v_gene: TRBV7-9
abundance: few
d_gene: TRBD1
j_gene: TRBJ2-1
CDR3aa: CASSSGQFYNEQFF
CDR3nt: TGTGCCAGCAGCTCGGGACAGTTTTACAATGAGCAGTTCTTC

v_gene: TRBV5-8
abundance: -
d_gene: -
j_gene: TRBJ2-7
CDR3aa: CASSLLHEQYF
CDR3nt: TGTGCCAGCAGCCTACTCCACGAGCAGTACTTC

v_gene: TRBV6-6
abundance: -
d_gene: TRBD2
j_gene: TRBJ2-3
CDR3aa: CASSPQLALSTDTQYF
CDR3nt: TGTGCCAGCAGTCCACAACTAGCGCTTAGCACAGATACGCAGTATTTT

v_gene: TRBV6-1
abundance: many
d_gene: TRBD1
j_gene: TRBJ1-2
CDR3aa: CASSERTGPYGYTF
CDR3nt: TGTGCCAGCAGTGAAAGGACAGGGCCCTATGGCTACACCTTC

v_gene: TRBV19
abundance: -
d_gene: TRBD2
j_gene: TRBJ2-1
CDR3aa: CASNSGRIDEQFF
CDR3nt: TGTGCCAGTAACAGCGGGAGGATCGATGAGCAGTTCTTC

v_gene: TRBV11-2
abundance: -
d_gene: -
j_gene: TRBJ1-1
CDR3aa: CASSSVLGVTEAFF
CDR3nt: TGTGCCAGCAGCTCCGTCTTGGGCGTCACTGAAGCTTTCTTT

v_gene: TRBV5-1
abundance: -
d_gene: -
j_gene: TRBJ2-1
CDR3aa: CASSTRGSNEQFF
CDR3nt: TGCGCCAGCAGCACACGGGGGAGCAATGAGCAGTTCTTC